Each of the 22 T cell receptor delta chains below was sequenced from the same sample in a study of γδ T cells in repeated Plasmodium falciparum infection. Gammadelta T cells were flow-sorted from PBMC into Vgamma9/Vdelta2+ and Vdelta2-negative populations for bulk analysis. TCRdb reran clone calling via CATT on the multiplex PCR reads. The sample contains roughly 90,000 delta-chain clones, under 1.5% of which appear only once. The sample comprised gamma-delta T cells from blood. These receptors all stem from a pool of human donors (malaria-infected and uninfected, not separated).

To note about this clone: One base separates it from a far larger clone, so it is likely a read error. This sample also contains other DNA sequences that code for the same CDR3. J gene calling gave no result, while the V gene is TRDV1; the table's TRDD3 call for D was not verified on the DNA. Germline loops: CDR1 TSWWSYY, CDR2 QGS. This CDR3 is 19 amino acids long. The CDR3 DNA sequence: TGTGCTCTTGGGGAACCCCTCCTTCCTACGAGGTTTCCCACCGATAAGCTCATCTTT. This encodes CALGEPLLPTRFPTDKLIF.

This clone was recorded at least ten times. TCRdb lists the protein of a much larger clone for this DNA, which differs at residue 3, so this is likely a read error; the protein given here is translated from the DNA itself. The chain links TRDV1 to TRDJ1, with 8 bases matching TRDD2. TCRdb gives no J gene; it was assigned here by matching the DNA to germline. Germline CDR1 TSWWSYY, CDR2 QGS. The CDR3 sequence is 18 residues long. The trim removed 10 bases at V and 9 bases at J, leaving 28 bases unmatched. The CDR3 here is CAPAVGLPTPLPLEQLIF. CDR3 DNA: TGTGCTCCTGCCGTCGGGCTTCCTACTCCCCTACCCCTAGAACAACTCATCTTT.

A note on this clone: TCRdb records a much larger clone's protein for this DNA, with a difference at residue 6 that likely arises from a read error; the protein given is the translation of the DNA. The rearrangement links TRDV1 to TRDJ1, with D maybe TRDD3 (6 bases). TCRdb does not report a J gene; here it was assigned by matching the DNA to germline references. The CDR3 contains 21 residues. Germline V gene lookup returns CDR1 TSWWSYY and CDR2 QGS. Trimming took 5 bases from V and 0 from J, leaving 31 bases between them. The DNA for the CDR3 is TGTGCTCTTGGGACCCCCCGGCCCCTACTCGAGGGGATGGGGTACACCGATAAACTCATCTTT. Its protein product is CALGTPRPLLEGMGYTDKLIF.

This clone came up many times. This may come from a read error, since a much larger clone is one base off. In the same sample, other DNA sequences code for this CDR3. CDR3 sequence: CALGVPLTGGGVTAQLFF. In nucleotides, the CDR3 is TGTGCTCTTGGGGTCCCTCTTACTGGGGGAGGGGTGACAGCACAGCTCTTCTTT. This rearrangement joins TRDV1 to TRDJ2; 9 bases map to TRDD3. CDR3 length equals 18 residues. In germline, CDR1 is TSWWSYY, CDR2 QGS.

A word on this clone: The TCRdb record carries a much larger clone's protein, which differs from this DNA's translation at residue 6; a read error is the likely cause, and the protein listed here is the DNA translation. Written as DNA, the CDR3 is TGTGCCTGTGACCCCGGAGGTCCTCTGGGGGATACGAATCTGACAGCACAACTCTTCTTT. Translation gives CACDPGGPLGDTNLTAQLFF. The chain uses TRDV2 and TRDJ2; 12 bases match TRDD3. TCRdb supplies no J gene; here it was assigned by aligning the nucleotide sequence to germline. Germline V gene data show CDR1 as GEAIGNYY and CDR2 as EKD. The CDR3 sequence is 20 residues long. J lost 3 bases, V lost 3 bases, and 16 bases had no gene match.

This clone came up a few times. TCRdb's protein, taken from a much larger clone, differs from this DNA's translation at residue 11, likely owing to a read error; the protein displayed comes from the DNA. The chain employs TRDV3 and TRDJ1; D not certain. As TCRdb names no J gene, one was assigned here on the basis of a DNA match to germline. Germline values: CDR1 TVYSNPD, CDR2 GDNSRS (reference sequence). CDR3 length equals 14 residues. The CDR3 spells CAFIARLYTDRLIF. The CDR3 nucleotides are TGTGCCTTTATTGCCAGGTTGTACACCGATAGACTCATCTTT.

A word on this clone: A read error likely explains this, since a far larger clone differs by one base. V is TRDV1 and J is TRDJ1, with TRDD3 identical over 11 bases. TCRdb carries no J gene annotation; the J gene was assigned here by matching the DNA with germline. Germline CDR1 and CDR2: TSWWSYY and QGS. V shed 3 bases, J shed 0 bases, and the junction held 15 bases outside the gene matches. CDR3 size: 20 residues. DNA for the CDR3: TGTGCTCTTGGGGAGCTTCGGTGGTGGGGGATACGCCAGTACACCGATAAACTCATCTTT. It is translated as CALGELRWWGIRQYTDKLIF.

Ten or more counts support this clone. The chain recombines TRDV1 with TRDJ1; 7 bases line up with TRDD3. Germline CDR1 and CDR2: TSWWSYY and QGS. The V and J ends lost 5 bases and 0 bases, in that order; junction bases with no gene match: 21. The CDR3 sequence is 20 residues long. The CDR3 DNA reads as TGTGCTCTTGGGCTATCAAGAGGCGGAACTGGGGAGCGTTACACCGATAAACTCATCTTT. Translated, it gives CALGLSRGGTGERYTDKLIF.

Comment on this clone: This probably arose from a read error, given a far larger clone one base away. Other DNA sequences of this sample code for an identical CDR3. This chain uses TRDV1 with TRDJ1; 8 bases are shared with TRDD3. The J gene was not available in TCRdb and was assigned here by matching the DNA to germline segments. The CDR3 sequence is 24 residues long. From germline, CDR1 is TSWWSYY and CDR2 QGS. The CDR3 sequence is CALGARLGPTNLLYWGYDTDKLIF. The CDR3 region has the DNA TGCGCTCTTGGGGCTCGGTTGGGACCTACGAACCTCCTATACTGGGGGTATGACACCGATAAACTCATCTTT.

Note on this clone: Germline and junction disagree at one end, which may indicate a read error. This chain connects TRAV29/DV5 to TRDJ1; 9 bases are shared with TRDD3. TCRdb records no J gene; here it was assigned by comparing the DNA to germline. CDR1 and CDR2 from the germline V gene are NSMFDY and ISSIKDK. The CDR3 is made up of 18 amino acids. The CDR3 loop is CATSADLYYVKGIRKLIF. The CDR3 nucleotides read TGTGCAACAAGCGCAGACCTATACTACGTGAAGGGGATACGTAAACTCATCTTT.

The chain combines TRDV1 with TRDJ1; unclear D gene. Assignment of the J gene here rests on matching the DNA to germline, because TCRdb gives none. The ends were cut back, 2 bases at V and 1 base at J, with 11 bases in the middle. This CDR3 contains 15 residues. The germline CDR1 and CDR2 sequences are TSWWSYY and QGS. The CDR3 reads CALGEGTSSTDKLIF. DNA for the CDR3: TGTGCTCTTGGGGAAGGGACCTCTAGCACCGATAAACTCATCTTT.

In its sample, this clone was seen a few times. Since a far larger clone is one base different, this is likely a read error. Other nucleotide sequences from this sample produce the same CDR3. The chain couples TRDV1 to TRDJ1, with 8 bases that match TRDD3. The J gene comes from matching the DNA to germline here; TCRdb lacks it. Germline V gene sequence: CDR1 TSWWSYY, CDR2 QGS. Trimming removed 2 bases from V and 0 bases from J; junction bases left unmatched: 32. The CDR3 has 25 residues. The CDR3 sequence: CALGEVVTNIPAWGYIWGYTDKLIF. The CDR3 nucleotides read TGTGCTCTTGGGGAAGTTGTTACGAATATTCCCGCTTGGGGATACATTTGGGGGTACACCGATAAACTCATCTTT.

This clone has only a few counts. The protein TCRdb lists belongs to a much larger clone and differs from this DNA's translation at residue 6, which points to a read error; the protein shown is made from the DNA. V and J are TRDV2 and TRDJ3; tentative D call: TRDD3 (6 bases). In the absence of a J gene in TCRdb, the DNA was matched to germline to assign it here. CDR3 size: 19 residues. In germline, CDR1 is GEAIGNYY, CDR2 EKD. V was shortened by 0 bases and J by 0 bases, with 14 bases between the two germline ends. CDR3 residues: CACDTAVGASSWDTRQMFF. As DNA, the CDR3 is TGTGCCTGTGACACCGCCGTGGGGGCAAGCTCCTGGGACACCCGACAGATGTTTTTC.

Many counts were recorded for this clone. This may be a read error: a much more frequent sequence differs by one nucleotide. This CDR3 is also generated by other DNA sequences in the sample. The genes are TRDV2 and TRDJ1; 8 nucleotides align to TRDD3. Germline CDR1 reads GEAIGNYY; CDR2 reads EKD. The CDR3 is made up of 19 amino acids. The ends lost 7 bases at V and 0 bases at J; junction bases unmatched: 21. The CDR3 loop is CACEALGVNGKDYTDKLIF. The CDR3 DNA follows: TGTGCCTGCGAGGCACTGGGGGTAAATGGTAAGGATTACACCGATAAACTCATCTTT.

For this clone: One base separates it from a far larger clone, so it is likely a read error. Other DNA sequences in the sample encode the same CDR3. This chain joins TRDV2 and TRDJ1; 8 bases map to TRDD3. The J gene was not available in TCRdb and was assigned here by matching the DNA to germline segments. The CDR3 loop spans 18 amino acids. The germline CDR1 and CDR2 sequences are GEAIGNYY and EKD. Germline trimming cut 3 bases from V and 0 bases from J; bases unmatched to any gene: 14. CDR3 amino acids: CACDRVGTGGSYTDKLIF. Here the CDR3 DNA reads TGTGCCTGTGACCGCGTAGGTACTGGGGGGTCGTACACCGATAAACTCATCTTT.

This clone was counted between two and nine times. TCRdb has a much larger clone's protein, which differs at residue 4 from the translation of this DNA, likely because of a read error; what is shown is the protein translated from the DNA. The chain links TRDV1 to TRDJ1; the D gene is possibly TRDD2 (5 bases). The J gene, absent from TCRdb, was called here by matching the DNA to germline. The CDR3 length is 18 residues. Deletions cut 7 bases from V and 0 bases from J, with 24 bases between. Germline V lookup: CDR1 TSWWSYY, CDR2 QGS. This CDR3 reads CALEIGPTRLPYTDKLIF. The CDR3 nucleotides read TGTGCTCTTGAGATCGGACCTACGCGCCTACCTTACACCGATAAACTCATCTTT.

Turning to this clone: The TCRdb protein comes from a much larger clone and disagrees with this DNA's translation at residue 9, likely due to a read error; the protein given here is derived from the DNA. This chain uses TRDV1 with TRDJ1, with 9 positions matching TRDD3. Assignment of the J gene here rests on matching the DNA to germline, because TCRdb gives none. The length of the CDR3 is 21 residues. The ends lost 5 bases at V and 0 bases at J; junction bases unmatched: 22. Germline V gene sequence: CDR1 TSWWSYY, CDR2 QGS. This CDR3 reads CALGPFRPGGIPARYTDKLIF. DNA for the CDR3: TGTGCTCTTGGGCCCTTCAGGCCCGGGGGGATACCCGCACGGTACACCGATAAACTCATCTTT.

Comments on this clone: The protein TCRdb lists belongs to a much larger clone and differs from this DNA's translation at residue 8, which points to a read error; the protein shown is made from the DNA. This chain connects TRDV2 to TRDJ3; D is tentatively TRDD2 or TRDD3 (5 bases each). The CDR3 spans 21 residues. Germline values: CDR1 GEAIGNYY, CDR2 EKD. V lost 0 bases, J lost 0 bases, and 20 bases lay in between. The CDR3 nucleotides read TGTGCCTGTGACACCGTACTGGAGGATCCTTCTAGCTCCTGGGACACCCGACAGATGTTTTTC. Translation: CACDTVLEDPSSSWDTRQMFF.

The sample holds a few counts of this clone. The protein that TCRdb holds for this DNA derives from a much larger clone and differs from the translated DNA at residue 11, which likely indicates a read error; the protein shown here is translated from the DNA. The chain combines TRDV1 with TRDJ1, with TRDD2 identical over 9 bases. The CDR3 consists of 22 residues. Per germline, CDR1 TSWWSYY and CDR2 QGS. The V segment lost 5 bases and the J segment 0 bases; nucleotides outside the gene matches: 25. The CDR3 bases are TGTGCTCTTGGGCTCCGCCTTCCTACGAAGTCCGATGGGGGACAGTACACCGATAAACTCATCTTT. Amino acid sequence: CALGLRLPTKSDGGQYTDKLIF.

This clone was counted between two and nine times. This probably arose from a read error, given a far larger clone one base away. This sample also contains other DNA sequences that code for the same CDR3. This chain uses TRDV1 with TRDJ1; D gene ambiguous. The J gene comes from matching the DNA to germline here; TCRdb lacks it. The V end lost 1 base, the J end lost 3 bases, and 33 bases lay between the germline ends. The CDR3 length is 22 residues. CDR1 TSWWSYY and CDR2 QGS come from the germline V gene. CDR3 region: CALGERCPQKWVTRGAPDKLIF. DNA for the CDR3: TGTGCTCTTGGGGAACGGTGCCCCCAAAAGTGGGTAACACGAGGGGCCCCCGATAAACTCATCTTT.

This clone came up many times. This rearrangement joins TRDV1 to TRDJ1; 9 positions match TRDD3. The germline CDR1 and CDR2 sequences are TSWWSYY and QGS. After removal of 5 bases from V and 7 bases from J, the junction contained 20 bases not matched to a gene. CDR3 length equals 18 residues. The CDR3 DNA is TGTGCTCTTGGGATGCGCTACATCCCCGGGGATACGGGGCGTAAACTCATCTTT. Its protein is CALGMRYIPGDTGRKLIF.

As regards this clone: TCRdb has a much larger clone's protein, which differs at residue 7 from the translation of this DNA, likely because of a read error; what is shown is the protein translated from the DNA. This sequence joins TRDV1 and TRDJ1; TRDD3 agrees at 8 bases. The J gene was missing in TCRdb and was found by matching the end of the DNA to germline. The V segment lost 2 bases and the J segment 8 bases; nucleotides outside the gene matches: 22. This CDR3 contains 19 residues. The germline gives CDR1 TSWWSYY, CDR2 QGS. The CDR3 spells CALGEALSPNYWGGYKLIF. The CDR3 DNA is TGTGCTCTTGGGGAAGCGTTGAGTCCCAACTACTGGGGGGGCTACAAACTCATCTTT.